This T cell receptor (beta chain) was captured in a study of chemoradiotherapy in HPV16-positive cancers. Sequenced by immunoSEQ multiplex PCR; TCRdb stores in-frame clones only, minus some. The sample lists about 12,000 clones; about 91% were seen once. CDR3 length: 15 amino acids. Looked up from germline, CDR1 is KGHSH and CDR2 is LQKENI. Trimming stripped 2 bases from V and 4 bases from J, with 12 bases between. The chain recombines TRBV18 with TRBJ1-3, with D possibly matching TRBD1 (5 bases). The sequencing used blood, collected from a patient who underwent chemoradiotherapy. The receptor was isolated from a human donor with HPV-associated anogenital cancer. The CDR3 sequence is CASSPSRGSGNTIYF. CDR3 DNA: TGTGCCAGCTCACCAAGTAGGGGATCCGGAAACACCATATATTTT.